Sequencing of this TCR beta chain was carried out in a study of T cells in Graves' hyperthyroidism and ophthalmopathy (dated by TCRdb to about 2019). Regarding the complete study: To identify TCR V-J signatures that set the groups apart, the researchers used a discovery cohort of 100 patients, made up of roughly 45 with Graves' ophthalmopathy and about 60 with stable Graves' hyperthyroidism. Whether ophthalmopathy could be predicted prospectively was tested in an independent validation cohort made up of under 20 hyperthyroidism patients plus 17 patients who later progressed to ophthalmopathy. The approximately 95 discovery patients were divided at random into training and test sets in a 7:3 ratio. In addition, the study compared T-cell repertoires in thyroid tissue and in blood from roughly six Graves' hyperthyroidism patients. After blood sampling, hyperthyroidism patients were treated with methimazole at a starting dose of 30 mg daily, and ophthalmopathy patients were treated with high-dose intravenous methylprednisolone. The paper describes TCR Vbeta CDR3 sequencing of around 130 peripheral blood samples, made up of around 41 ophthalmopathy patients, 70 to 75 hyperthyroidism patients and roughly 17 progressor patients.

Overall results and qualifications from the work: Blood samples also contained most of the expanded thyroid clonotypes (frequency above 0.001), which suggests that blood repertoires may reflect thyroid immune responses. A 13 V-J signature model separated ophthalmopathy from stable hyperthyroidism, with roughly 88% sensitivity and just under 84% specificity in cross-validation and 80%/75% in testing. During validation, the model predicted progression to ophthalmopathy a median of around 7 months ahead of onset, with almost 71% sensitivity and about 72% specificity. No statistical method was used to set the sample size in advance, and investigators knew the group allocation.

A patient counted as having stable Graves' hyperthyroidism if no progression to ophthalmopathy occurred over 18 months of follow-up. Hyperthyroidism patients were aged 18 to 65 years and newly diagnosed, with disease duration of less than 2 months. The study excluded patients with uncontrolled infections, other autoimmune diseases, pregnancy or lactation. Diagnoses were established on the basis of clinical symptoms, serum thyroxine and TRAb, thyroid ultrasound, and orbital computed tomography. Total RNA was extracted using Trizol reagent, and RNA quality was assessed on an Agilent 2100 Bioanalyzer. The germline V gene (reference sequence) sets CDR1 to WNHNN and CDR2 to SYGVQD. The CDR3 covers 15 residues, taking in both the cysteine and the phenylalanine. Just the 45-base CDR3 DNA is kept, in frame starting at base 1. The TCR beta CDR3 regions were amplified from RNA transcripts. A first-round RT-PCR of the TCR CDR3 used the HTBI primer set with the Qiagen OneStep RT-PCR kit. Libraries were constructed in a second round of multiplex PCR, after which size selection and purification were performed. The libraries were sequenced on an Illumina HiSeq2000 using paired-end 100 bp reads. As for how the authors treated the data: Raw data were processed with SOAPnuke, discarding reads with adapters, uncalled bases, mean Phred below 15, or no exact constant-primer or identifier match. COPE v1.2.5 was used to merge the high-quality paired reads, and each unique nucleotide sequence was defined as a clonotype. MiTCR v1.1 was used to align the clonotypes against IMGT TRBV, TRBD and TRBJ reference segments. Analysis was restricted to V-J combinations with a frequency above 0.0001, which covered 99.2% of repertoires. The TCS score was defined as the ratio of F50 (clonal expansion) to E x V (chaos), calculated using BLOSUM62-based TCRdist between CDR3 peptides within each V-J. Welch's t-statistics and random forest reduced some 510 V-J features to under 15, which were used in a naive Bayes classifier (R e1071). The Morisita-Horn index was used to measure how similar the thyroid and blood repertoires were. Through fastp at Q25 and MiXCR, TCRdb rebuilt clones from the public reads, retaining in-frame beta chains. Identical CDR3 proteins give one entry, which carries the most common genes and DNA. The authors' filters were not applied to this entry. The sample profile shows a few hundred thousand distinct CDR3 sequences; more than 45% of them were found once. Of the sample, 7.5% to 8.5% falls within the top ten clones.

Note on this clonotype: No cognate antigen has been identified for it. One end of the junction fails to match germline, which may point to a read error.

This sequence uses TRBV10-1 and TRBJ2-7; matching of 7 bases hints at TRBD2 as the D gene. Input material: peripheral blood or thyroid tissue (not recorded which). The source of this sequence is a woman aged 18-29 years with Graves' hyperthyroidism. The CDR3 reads CATSDQGRGYNEQYF. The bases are TGTGCCACCAGTGACCAAGGGAGGGGGTACAATGAGCAGTACTTC.